This entry lists 3 T cell receptor beta chains sequenced from one sample in a study of blood T cell repertoires in COVID-19. Clones were sequenced by immunoSEQ multiplex PCR, and TCRdb holds only the in-frame ones, with some missing. The sample has 60,000 to 85,000 clones, roughly 90% seen once. The specimen sequenced was peripheral blood. These receptors all stem from a man aged 45-60 years with active COVID-19.

The chain recombines TRBV11-1 with TRBJ2-7, with D maybe TRBD1 (6 bases). The CDR3 consists of 12 residues. Germline CDR1 is SGHAT and CDR2 is FQDESV (reference sequence). Deletions cut 5 bases from V and 3 bases from J, with 8 bases between. The CDR3 here is CASSKDSYEQYF. For the CDR3, the DNA is TGTGCCAGCAGCAAGGACAGCTACGAGCAGTACTTC.

This clone was counted between two and nine times. The gene calls are TRBV7-2 and TRBJ1-1, with 9 bases aligning to TRBD1. V lost 5 bases and J lost 11; bases outside the gene matches: 9. Per the germline V gene, CDR1 is SGHTA and CDR2 is FQGNSA. The CDR3 sequence is 13 residues long. Here the CDR3 reads CASSETGTGKAFF. CDR3 coding DNA: TGTGCCAGCAGCGAGACCGGGACAGGGAAGGCTTTCTTT.

The chain joins TRBV18 to TRBJ2-3, with D possibly being TRBD2 (6 bases). The V and J ends lost 2 bases and 0 bases respectively, with 9 bases between them. The CDR3 has 15 amino acids. Germline V gives CDR1 KGHSH, CDR2 LQKENI. The CDR3 sequence is CASSPGGRSTDTQYF. As DNA, the CDR3 is TGTGCCAGCTCACCAGGAGGGAGAAGCACAGATACGCAGTATTTT.